This T cell receptor (beta chain) was identified in a study of T cell responses to AZD1222 COVID-19 vaccine (dated by TCRdb to the early 2020s). Looking at the study overall: AZD1222 recipients given second doses at about 4 weeks or at about 12 weeks were pooled, since spike-specific TCR depth and breadth were not found to differ between the two schedules. TCR sequencing covered more than 230 trial participants: around 210 given two doses of AZD1222 and 26 given two doses of MenACWY control vaccine. Enrollment into the trials was organized by age into subgroups of 18-55, 56-69 and 70-plus years, and those subgroups contained approximately 160, 26 and 62 TCR-sequenced participants, respectively. Overall study outcomes, separate from this receptor: The 56-69-year group was small, and its depth increase did not reach significance, likely because of low power. A significant rise in spike-specific TCR breadth and depth was observed after two AZD1222 doses relative to day 0 and relative to MenACWY recipients. Conclusions about previously exposed vaccinees are limited because only six or seven AZD1222 recipients were SARS-CoV-2 seropositive at baseline. Reportedly, close to half of the unique spike-specific TCRs recognized epitopes lying outside the regions that are mutated in the B.1.351 and B.1.1.7 variants. Participants were mostly white British and included more females than males, and it was suggested by the authors that clonal diversity may have been underestimated. No day 14 peak-response samples were available, so repertoires were characterized only after the peak T cell response. Vaccine-associated CD4 TCRs spanned the whole spike protein, with dominant responses in regions 160-218 and 743-854.

About this clone itself: Its antigen specificity is not known. It has no much larger one-base neighbor in the sample; base qualities were not kept.

The intended sense of this specimen's time point label: baseline before first vaccination. The vaccinee samples were drawn from two UK trials, COV001 and COV002, one of which was a single-blind randomized controlled phase 2/3 trial testing AZD1222 (ChAdOx1 nCoV-19) in healthy adults. For TCRbeta chain sequencing, PBMC samples from trial participants were taken at day 0 and at day 28 after the second dose. The CDR3 regions of human TCRbeta chains were analyzed by immunosequencing. Turning to the authors' computational methods: TCRs in the repertoires were matched against a reference library of SARS-CoV-2-specific TCRs that had been generated with the MIRA antigen-specificity platform. Breadth meant the fraction of unique TCRs that were SARS-CoV-2-associated, whereas depth meant the fraction of total T cells that were SARS-CoV-2-associated. Using the MIRA data, each spike-specific TCR was assigned both to the spike region to which the TCR was reactive and to a CD4 or CD8 class. Log10-transformed breadth and depth values were compared by one-way ANOVA with Sidak's multiple comparisons tests. TCRdb re-hosts the immuneACCESS table, in-frame sequences only. Its copies lack some clones; in the studies checked, an unresolved V gene accounts for under half of them, and the cause for the rest is not known. V and J calls and clone size come straight from that table; D and trimming were deduced from the DNA. For this sample the table gives 150,000 to 200,000 clones, of which 85% to 95% were detected only once. 10% of the sample rests with the top ten.

Trimming removed 4 bases from V and 5 bases from J; the gene matches leave 5 bases unexplained. The CDR3 numbers 13 residues from cysteine through phenylalanine. Only the CDR3 DNA stays, 39 bases, in frame from base 1. The sequenced sample was peripheral blood, obtained on day 0 of AZD1222 vaccination. The rearrangement joined TRBV12-3 or TRBV12-4 to TRBJ2-7; 7 bases in between match TRBD2. The TCR sequence derives from an adult in good health. The DNA is as follows: TGTGCCAGCAGTTCCTTTGGGGGGGACGAGCAGTACTTC. Its amino acids are CASSSFGGDEQYF.